This T cell receptor (beta chain) was sequenced during a study of blood T cell repertoires in COVID-19. Study context: Collection of acute and convalescent COVID-19 samples took place in the United States, Italy and Spain.

Sequencing was performed with immunoSEQ multiplex PCR; in TCRdb, only in-frame clones are kept and a portion is missing. The table shows under 150,000 clones, with 85% to 90% occurring only once. CDR3 length: 15 amino acids. Germline CDR1 SGDLS, CDR2 YYNGEE. V shed 3 bases and J 5 bases; nucleotides not matched to a gene: 10. The clonotype comes from a man over 45 with acute or convalescent COVID-19. The V gene is TRBV9, the J gene TRBJ1-2, with 7 bases matching TRBD1. The specimen was peripheral blood. CDR3 loop: CASSAFAGGGYGYTF. CDR3 nucleotides: TGTGCCAGCAGCGCCTTTGCAGGGGGAGGTTATGGCTACACCTTC.